This record covers a single T cell receptor (beta chain). V dropped 0 bases and J dropped 2; count of bases not matched to a gene: 6. Germline CDR1 and CDR2: MNHEY and SMNVEV (reference sequence). This CDR3 comprises 16 residues. The record originates from a study of blood T cell repertoires in COVID-19. Study background: Samples taken during acute and convalescent COVID-19 were collected in the United States, Italy and Spain. Sample material is recorded as cDNA or gDNA derived from T cells, B-cell-depleted T cells, or PBMCs.

Per the authors' pipeline: Nucleated cell counts were estimated from reference gene primer amplification. Measured with immunoSEQ multiplex PCR; TCRdb has only the in-frame clones, and not every one. V and J calls plus clone size are reproduced from that table; the DNA served to infer D and trimming. The table has over 250,000 clones, 83% seen once. The sequenced sample was peripheral blood. The chain carries TRBV27 and TRBJ2-5, with 7 bases lining up with TRBD2. The sequence derives from a woman in her forties or fifties who had recovered from COVID-19. CDR3 sequence reads: CASSLSTSTIQETQYF. CDR3 in DNA: TGTGCCAGCAGTTTATCGACTAGCACGATTCAAGAGACCCAGTACTTC.